These 10 T cell receptor beta chains came from one sample sequenced in a study of T cell changes during pregnancy in multiple sclerosis. Sequencing was performed with immunoSEQ multiplex PCR; in TCRdb, only in-frame clones are kept and a portion is missing. The table records 45,000 to 60,000 clones, over 85% of them present only once. The specimen was CD4+ T cells from peripheral blood mononuclear cells, collected before pregnancy. These receptors came from a female donor with multiple sclerosis, enrolled in a pregnancy study.

CDR3 protein: CASSLRGLVKDTQYF. The CDR3 DNA follows: TGCGCCAGCAGCTTAAGGGGACTAGTAAAAGATACGCAGTATTTT. This rearrangement joins TRBV5-1 to TRBJ2-3; 8 bases map to TRBD2. V was clipped by 2 bases and J by 5 bases; unmatched bases: 7. The CDR3 is made up of 15 amino acids. Germline values: CDR1 SGHRS, CDR2 YFSETQ.

This chain joins TRBV18 and TRBJ2-1; no clear D. The germline V and J ends were trimmed by 0 bases and 2 bases, with 11 bases remaining between them. This CDR3 is built from 16 residues. Germline lookup yields CDR1 KGHSH and CDR2 LQKENI. The CDR3 reads CASSPPVVAPYNEQFF. The CDR3 DNA reads as TGTGCCAGCTCACCACCGGTGGTAGCACCCTACAATGAGCAGTTCTTC. The full variable domain, completed using reference TRBV18 and TRBJ2-1, is NAGVMQNPRHLVRRRGQEARLRCSPMKGHSHVYWYRQLPEEGLKFMVYLQKENIIDESGMPKERFSAEFPKEGPSILRIQQVVRGDSAAYFCASSPPVVAPYNEQFFGPGTRLTVL.

The chain recombines TRBV6-5 with TRBJ2-1; 8 bases align to TRBD2. V lost 4 bases and J lost 1; bases outside the gene matches: 3. Germline lookup yields CDR1 MNHEY and CDR2 SVGAGI. CDR3 length: 15 amino acids. The CDR3 nucleotides read TGTGCCAGCAGTTCAGCGGGAGTATCCTACAATGAGCAGTTCTTC. This translates into CASSSAGVSYNEQFF.

V is TRBV6-6 and J is TRBJ1-4; D gene uncertain. This CDR3 is 15 amino acids long. The V end was cut by 2 bases, the J end by 7 bases, with 14 bases between. From germline, CDR1 is MNHNY and CDR2 SVGAGI (reference sequence). The CDR3 DNA sequence: TGTGCCAGCAGTTACACTAGGGTTGGCGCTGAAAAACTGTTTTTT. Translation: CASSYTRVGAEKLFF.

The chain uses TRBV18 and TRBJ2-1; 8 nucleotides align to TRBD2. CDR3 length: 16 amino acids. Germline trimming cut 4 bases from V and 6 bases from J; bases unmatched to any gene: 11. Germline loops: CDR1 KGHSH, CDR2 LQKENI. Here the CDR3 DNA reads TGTGCCAGCTCACGGTCTTCGGGAGGGCCTAGCAATGAGCAGTTCTTC. It translates to CASSRSSGGPSNEQFF.

The DNA of the CDR3 is TGTGCCAGCAGTGCCAAGTGGACAGGGGGGTACGAGCAGTACTTC. This encodes CASSAKWTGGYEQYF. V and J are TRBV6-1 and TRBJ2-7, with 10 positions matching TRBD1. The CDR3 is 15 residues long. The trim removed 4 bases at V and 4 bases at J, leaving 7 bases unmatched. Germline CDR1 reads MNHNS; CDR2 reads SASEGT.

V is TRBV28 and J is TRBJ1-2; 8 positions agree with TRBD1. Germline V gene data show CDR1 as MDHEN and CDR2 as SYDVKM. Trimming at V came to 2 bases and at J to 8 bases, leaving 13 bases not matched to a gene. This CDR3 is built from 16 residues. The chain's CDR3 is CASSLTQGAAVEGYTF. The CDR3, as DNA: TGTGCCAGCAGTTTAACGCAGGGGGCCGCTGTGGAGGGCTACACCTTC.

The V and J genes are TRBV7-4 and TRBJ2-5; D remains unclear. CDR1 is SGHVT, CDR2 SQSDAQ, per germline. The CDR3 totals 12 residues. V was cut by 3 bases and J by 2 bases, with 4 bases left in between. The CDR3 region has the DNA TGTGCCAGCAGCTTTGAGCAAGAGACCCAGTACTTC. Translated, it gives CASSFEQETQYF.

V gene TRBV2 combines with J gene TRBJ2-1; TRBD2 agrees at 8 bases. This CDR3 has 17 residues. V lost 2 bases to trimming and J lost 0 bases; unmatched junction nucleotides: 6. Germline CDR1 is SNHLY and CDR2 is FYNNEI. This CDR3 reads CASSEIGRAISYNEQFF. CDR3 sequence (DNA): TGTGCCAGCAGTGAAATCGGGAGGGCGATCTCCTACAATGAGCAGTTCTTC.

This clone was seen just once. This chain connects TRBV15 to TRBJ1-5, with a tentative D call TRBD1 (5 bases). Germline V gene lookup returns CDR1 LNHNV and CDR2 YYDKDF (reference sequence). The CDR3 runs 15 residues. The V end lost 5 bases, the J end lost 3 bases, and 14 bases lay between the germline ends. The CDR3 loop is CATSPWGRANQPQHF. The DNA of the CDR3 is TGTGCCACCAGCCCCTGGGGCAGGGCCAATCAGCCCCAGCATTTT.